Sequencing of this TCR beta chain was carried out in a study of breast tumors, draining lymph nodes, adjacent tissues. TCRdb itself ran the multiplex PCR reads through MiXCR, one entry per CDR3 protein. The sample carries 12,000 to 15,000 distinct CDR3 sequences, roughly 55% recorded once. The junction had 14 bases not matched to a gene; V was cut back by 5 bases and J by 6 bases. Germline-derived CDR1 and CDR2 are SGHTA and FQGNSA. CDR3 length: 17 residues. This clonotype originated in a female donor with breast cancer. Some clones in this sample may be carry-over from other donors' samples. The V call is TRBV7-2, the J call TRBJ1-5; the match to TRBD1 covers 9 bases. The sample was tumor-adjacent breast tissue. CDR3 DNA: TGTGCCAGCAGCCCCTGGGGGGGGACAGGGCCCGTTCAGCCCCAGCATTTT. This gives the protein CASSPWGGTGPVQPQHF.